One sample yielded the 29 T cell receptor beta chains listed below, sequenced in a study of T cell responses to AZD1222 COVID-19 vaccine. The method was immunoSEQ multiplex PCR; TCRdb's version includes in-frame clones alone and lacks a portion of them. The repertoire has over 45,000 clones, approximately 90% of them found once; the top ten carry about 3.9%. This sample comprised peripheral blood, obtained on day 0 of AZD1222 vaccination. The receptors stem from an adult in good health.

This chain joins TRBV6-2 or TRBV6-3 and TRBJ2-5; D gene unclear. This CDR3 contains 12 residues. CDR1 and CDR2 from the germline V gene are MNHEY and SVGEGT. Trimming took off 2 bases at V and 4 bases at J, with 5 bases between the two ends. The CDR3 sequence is CASSYMSETQYF. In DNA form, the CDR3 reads TGTGCCAGCAGTTACATGTCAGAGACCCAGTACTTC.

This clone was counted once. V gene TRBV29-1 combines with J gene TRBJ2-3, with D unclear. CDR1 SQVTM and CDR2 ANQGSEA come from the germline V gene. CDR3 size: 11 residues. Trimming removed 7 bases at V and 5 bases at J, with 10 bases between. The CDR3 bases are TGCAGCGCGTGGGTTTTAGATACGCAGTATTTT. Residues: CSAWVLDTQYF.

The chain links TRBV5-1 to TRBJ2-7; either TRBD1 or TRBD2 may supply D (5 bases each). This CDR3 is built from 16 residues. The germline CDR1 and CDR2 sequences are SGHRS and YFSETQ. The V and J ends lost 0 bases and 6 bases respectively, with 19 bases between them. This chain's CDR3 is CASSLADSLNAGEQYF. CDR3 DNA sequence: TGCGCCAGCAGCTTGGCCGACAGCTTAAACGCGGGCGAGCAGTACTTC.

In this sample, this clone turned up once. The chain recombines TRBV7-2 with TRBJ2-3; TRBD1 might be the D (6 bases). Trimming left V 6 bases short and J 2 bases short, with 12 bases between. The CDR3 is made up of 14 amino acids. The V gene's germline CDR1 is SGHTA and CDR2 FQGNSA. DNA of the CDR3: TGTGCCAGCAGGAGGGACACCAACACAGATACGCAGTATTTT. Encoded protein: CASRRDTNTDTQYF. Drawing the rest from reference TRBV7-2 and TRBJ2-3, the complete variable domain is GAGVSQSPSNKVTEKGKDVELRCDPISGHTALYWYRQSLGQGLEFLIYFQGNSAPDKSGLPSDRFSAERTGGSVSTLTIQRTQQEDSAVYLCASRRDTNTDTQYFGPGTRLTVL.

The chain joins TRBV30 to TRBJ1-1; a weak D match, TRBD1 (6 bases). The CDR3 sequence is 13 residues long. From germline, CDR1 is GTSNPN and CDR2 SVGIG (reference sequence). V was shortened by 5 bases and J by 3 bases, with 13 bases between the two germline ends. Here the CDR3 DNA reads TGTGCCTGGCAAAGAGGGGGGGACACTGAAGCTTTCTTT. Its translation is CAWQRGGDTEAFF. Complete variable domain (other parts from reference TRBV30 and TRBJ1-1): SQTIHQWPATLVQPVGSPLSLECTVEGTSNPNLYWYRQAAGRGLQLLFYSVGIGQISSEVPQNLSASRPQDRQFILSSKKLLLSDSGFYLCAWQRGGDTEAFFGQGTRLTVV.

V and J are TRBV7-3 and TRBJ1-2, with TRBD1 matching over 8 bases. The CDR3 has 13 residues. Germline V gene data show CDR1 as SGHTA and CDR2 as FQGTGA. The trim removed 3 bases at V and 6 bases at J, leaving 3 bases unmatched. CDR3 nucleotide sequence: TGTGCCAGCAGCTTTGACAGGGGAGATGGCTACACCTTC. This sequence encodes CASSFDRGDGYTF.

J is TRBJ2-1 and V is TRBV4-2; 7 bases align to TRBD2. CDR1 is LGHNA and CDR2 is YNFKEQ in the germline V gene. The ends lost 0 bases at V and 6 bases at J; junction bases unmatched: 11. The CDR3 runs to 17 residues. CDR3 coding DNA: TGTGCCAGCAGCCAAGACACGACTAGCTCCTCCCTCAATGAGCAGTTCTTC. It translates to CASSQDTTSSSLNEQFF.

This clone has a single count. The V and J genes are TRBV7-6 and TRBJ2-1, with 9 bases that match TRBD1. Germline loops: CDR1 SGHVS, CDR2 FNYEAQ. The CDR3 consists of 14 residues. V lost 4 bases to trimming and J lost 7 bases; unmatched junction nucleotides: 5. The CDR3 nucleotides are TGTGCCAGCAGCTCACAGGGGGCGCAGAATGAGCAGTTCTTC. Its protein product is CASSSQGAQNEQFF.

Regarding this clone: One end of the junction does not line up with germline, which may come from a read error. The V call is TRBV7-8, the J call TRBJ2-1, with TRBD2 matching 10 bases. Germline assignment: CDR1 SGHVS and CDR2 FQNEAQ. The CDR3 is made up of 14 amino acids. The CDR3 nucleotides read TGTGCCAGCAGCCTAGCGGGGGTACGAGGTGAGCAGTTCTTC. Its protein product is CASSLAGVRGEQFF.

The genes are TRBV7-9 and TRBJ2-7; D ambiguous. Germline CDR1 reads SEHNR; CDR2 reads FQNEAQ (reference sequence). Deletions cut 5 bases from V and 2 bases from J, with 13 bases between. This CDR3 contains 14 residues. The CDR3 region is CASSPPSDPYEQYF. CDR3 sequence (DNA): TGTGCCAGCAGCCCCCCCTCAGACCCCTACGAGCAGTACTTC. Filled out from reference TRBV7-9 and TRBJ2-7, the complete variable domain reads DTGVSQNPRHKITKRGQNVTFRCDPISEHNRLYWYRQTLGQGPEFLTYFQNEAQLEKSRLLSDRFSAERPKGSFSTLEIQRTEQGDSAMYLCASSPPSDPYEQYFGPGTRLTVT.

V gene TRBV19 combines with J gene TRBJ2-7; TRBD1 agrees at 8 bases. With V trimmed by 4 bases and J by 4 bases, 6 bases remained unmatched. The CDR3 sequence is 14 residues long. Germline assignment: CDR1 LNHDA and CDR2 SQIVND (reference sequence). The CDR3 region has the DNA TGTGCCAGTAGTAGCTCCCGGGACAGGTACGAGCAGTACTTC. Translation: CASSSSRDRYEQYF.

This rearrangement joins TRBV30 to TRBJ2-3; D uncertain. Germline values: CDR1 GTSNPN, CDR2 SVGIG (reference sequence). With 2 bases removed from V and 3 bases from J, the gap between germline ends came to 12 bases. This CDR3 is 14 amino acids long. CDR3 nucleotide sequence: TGTGCCTGGAGTCCAACGATGGGGACAGATACGCAGTATTTT. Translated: CAWSPTMGTDTQYF.

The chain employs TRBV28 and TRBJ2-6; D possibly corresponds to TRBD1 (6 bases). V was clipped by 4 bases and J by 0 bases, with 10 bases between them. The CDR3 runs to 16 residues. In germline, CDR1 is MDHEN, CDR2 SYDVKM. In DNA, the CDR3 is TGTGCCAGCAGTTACGGGACACTCTCTGGGGCCAACGTCCTGACTTTC. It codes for CASSYGTLSGANVLTF.

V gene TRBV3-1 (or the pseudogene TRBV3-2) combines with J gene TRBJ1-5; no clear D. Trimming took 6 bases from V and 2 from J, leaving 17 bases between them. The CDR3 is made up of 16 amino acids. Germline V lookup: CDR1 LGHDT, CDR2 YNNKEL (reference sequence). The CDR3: CASSISLEGGNQPQHF. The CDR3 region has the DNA TGTGCCAGCAGTATATCATTAGAGGGAGGCAATCAGCCCCAGCATTTT.

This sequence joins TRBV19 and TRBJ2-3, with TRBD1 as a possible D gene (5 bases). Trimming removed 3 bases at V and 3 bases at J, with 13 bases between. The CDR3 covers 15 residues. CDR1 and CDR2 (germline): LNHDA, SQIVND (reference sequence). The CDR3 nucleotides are TGTGCCAGTAGTATCTTCAGGGAACCTACAGATACGCAGTATTTT. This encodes CASSIFREPTDTQYF.

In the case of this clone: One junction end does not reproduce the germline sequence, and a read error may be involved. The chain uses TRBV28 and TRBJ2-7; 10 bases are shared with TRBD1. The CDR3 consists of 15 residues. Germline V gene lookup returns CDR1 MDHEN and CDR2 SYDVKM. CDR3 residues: CASSLPGQGPSFSGF. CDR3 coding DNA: TGTGCCAGCAGCTTACCGGGACAGGGGCCTTCATTCTCGGGTTTC.

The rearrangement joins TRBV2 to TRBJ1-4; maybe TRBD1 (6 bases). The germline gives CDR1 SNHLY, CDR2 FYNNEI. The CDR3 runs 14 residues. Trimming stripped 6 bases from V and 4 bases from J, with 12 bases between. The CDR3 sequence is CASSVQGNNEKLFF. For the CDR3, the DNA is TGTGCCAGCAGCGTACAGGGTAATAATGAAAAACTGTTTTTT.

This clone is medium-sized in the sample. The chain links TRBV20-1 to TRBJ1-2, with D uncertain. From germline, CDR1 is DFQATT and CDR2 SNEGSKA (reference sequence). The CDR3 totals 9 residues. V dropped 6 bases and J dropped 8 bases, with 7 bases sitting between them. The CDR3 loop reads CSATAGYTF. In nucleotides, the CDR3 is TGCAGTGCCACGGCGGGCTACACCTTC.

CDR3 protein: CASRGGQPYEQYF. CDR3 nucleotide sequence: TGCGCCAGCAGGGGGGGGCAGCCCTACGAGCAGTACTTC. The V and J genes are TRBV5-1 and TRBJ2-7, with D possibly being TRBD2 (7 bases). In germline, CDR1 is SGHRS, CDR2 YFSETQ. This CDR3 has 13 residues. The V and J ends lost 5 bases and 2 bases respectively, with 11 bases between them.

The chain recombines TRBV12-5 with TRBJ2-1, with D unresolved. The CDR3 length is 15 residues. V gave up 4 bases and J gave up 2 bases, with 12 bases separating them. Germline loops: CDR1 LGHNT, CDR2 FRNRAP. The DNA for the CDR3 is TGTGCTAGTGGTTCCCCTGGGGAAACCTACAATGAGCAGTTCTTC. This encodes CASGSPGETYNEQFF. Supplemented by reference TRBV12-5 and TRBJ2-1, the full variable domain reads DARVTQTPRHKVTEMGQEVTMRCQPILGHNTVFWYRQTMMQGLELLAYFRNRAPLDDSGMPKDRFSAEMPDATLATLKIQPSEPRDSAVYFCASGSPGETYNEQFFGPGTRLTVL.

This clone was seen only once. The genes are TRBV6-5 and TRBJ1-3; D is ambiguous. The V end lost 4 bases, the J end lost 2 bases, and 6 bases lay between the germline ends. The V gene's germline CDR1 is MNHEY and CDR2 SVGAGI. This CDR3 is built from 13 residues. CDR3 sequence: CASSSQAGNTIYF. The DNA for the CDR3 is TGTGCCAGCAGTTCCCAGGCTGGAAACACCATATATTTT.

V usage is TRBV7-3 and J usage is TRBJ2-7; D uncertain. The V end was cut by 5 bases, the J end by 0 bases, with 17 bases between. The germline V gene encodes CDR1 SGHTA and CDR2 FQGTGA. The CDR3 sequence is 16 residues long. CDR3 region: CASSPGPKTGSYEQYF. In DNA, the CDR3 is TGTGCCAGCAGCCCCGGACCAAAAACGGGCTCCTACGAGCAGTACTTC.

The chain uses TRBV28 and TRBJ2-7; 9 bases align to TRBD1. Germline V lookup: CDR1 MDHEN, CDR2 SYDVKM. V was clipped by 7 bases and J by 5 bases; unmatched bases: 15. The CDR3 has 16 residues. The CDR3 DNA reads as TGTGCCAGCAAACCCACAGGGGGCGCGGACAGGCACGAGCAGTACTTC. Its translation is CASKPTGGADRHEQYF. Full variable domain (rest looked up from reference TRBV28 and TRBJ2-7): DVKVTQSSRYLVKRTGEKVFLECVQDMDHENMFWYRQDPGLGLRLIYFSYDVKMKEKGDIPEGYSVSREKKERFSLILESASTNQTSMYLCASKPTGGADRHEQYFGPGTRLTVT.

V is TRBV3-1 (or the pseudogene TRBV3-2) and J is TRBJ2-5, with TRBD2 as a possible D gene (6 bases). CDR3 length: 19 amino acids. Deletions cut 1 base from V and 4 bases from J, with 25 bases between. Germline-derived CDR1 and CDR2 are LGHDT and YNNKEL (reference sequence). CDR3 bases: TGTGCCAGCAGCCAAGTCCCCCGAATGAGGAGGTGGGGAGGAGAGACCCAGTACTTC. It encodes CASSQVPRMRRWGGETQYF.

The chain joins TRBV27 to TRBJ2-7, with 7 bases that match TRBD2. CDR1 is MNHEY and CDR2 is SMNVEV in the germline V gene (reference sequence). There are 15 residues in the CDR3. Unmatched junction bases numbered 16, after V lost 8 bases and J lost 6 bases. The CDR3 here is CASALAALGLAEQYF. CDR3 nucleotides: TGTGCCAGCGCGCTAGCGGCTTTGGGTTTAGCCGAGCAGTACTTC.

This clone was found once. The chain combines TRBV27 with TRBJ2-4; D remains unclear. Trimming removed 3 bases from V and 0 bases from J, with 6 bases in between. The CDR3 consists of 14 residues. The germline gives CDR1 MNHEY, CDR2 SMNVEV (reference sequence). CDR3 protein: CASSLRTAKNIQYF. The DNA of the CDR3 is TGTGCCAGCAGTTTGCGGACAGCCAAAAACATTCAGTACTTC.

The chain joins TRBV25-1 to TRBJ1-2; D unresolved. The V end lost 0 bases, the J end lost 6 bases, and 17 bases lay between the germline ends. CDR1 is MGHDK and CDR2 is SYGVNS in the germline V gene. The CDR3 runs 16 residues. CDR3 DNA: TGTGCCAGCAGTGAATATATTCTAGGCCTTGGCCATGGCTACACCTTC. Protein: CASSEYILGLGHGYTF.

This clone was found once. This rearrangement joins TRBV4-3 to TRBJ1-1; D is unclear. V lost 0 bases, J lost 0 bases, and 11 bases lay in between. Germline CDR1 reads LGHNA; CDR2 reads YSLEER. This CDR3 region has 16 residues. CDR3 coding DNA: TGCGCCAGCAGCCAAGACTTTGGCAGCCTGAACACTGAAGCTTTCTTT. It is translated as CASSQDFGSLNTEAFF.

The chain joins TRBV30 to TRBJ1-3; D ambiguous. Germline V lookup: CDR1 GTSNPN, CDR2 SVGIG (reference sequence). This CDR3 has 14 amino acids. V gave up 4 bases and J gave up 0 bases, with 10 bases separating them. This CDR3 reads CAWKADHSGNTIYF. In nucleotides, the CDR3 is TGTGCCTGGAAGGCAGACCACTCTGGAAACACCATATATTTT.